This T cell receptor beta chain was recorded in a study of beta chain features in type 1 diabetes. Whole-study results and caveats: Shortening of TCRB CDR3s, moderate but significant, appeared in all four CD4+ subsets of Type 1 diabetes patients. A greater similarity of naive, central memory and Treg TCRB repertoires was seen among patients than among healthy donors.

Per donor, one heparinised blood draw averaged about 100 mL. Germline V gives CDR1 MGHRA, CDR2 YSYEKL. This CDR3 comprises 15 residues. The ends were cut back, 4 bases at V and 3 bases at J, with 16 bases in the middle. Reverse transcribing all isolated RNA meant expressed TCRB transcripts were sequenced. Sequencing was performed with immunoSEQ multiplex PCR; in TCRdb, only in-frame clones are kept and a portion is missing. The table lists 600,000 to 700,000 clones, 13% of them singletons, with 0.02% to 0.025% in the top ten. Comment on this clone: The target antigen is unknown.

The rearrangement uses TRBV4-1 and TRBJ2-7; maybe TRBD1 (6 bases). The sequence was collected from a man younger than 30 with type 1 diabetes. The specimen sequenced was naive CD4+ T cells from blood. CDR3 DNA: TGCGCCAGCAGCCCAATAGGACAGCGCAACTACGAGCAGTACTTC. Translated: CASSPIGQRNYEQYF.